What follows are 20 T cell receptor beta chains derived from one specimen sequenced in a study of T cell responses to AZD1222 COVID-19 vaccine. Profiling relied on immunoSEQ multiplex PCR, and the TCRdb table lists in-frame clones only, not all of them. The sample has some 170,000 clones, 75% to 90% seen once; the top ten hold 3.5% to 5.5%. Here the sequenced sample was peripheral blood, taken 28 days after the second dose of the MenACWY control vaccine. The receptors come from an adult who received the MenACWY meningococcal vaccine as a control.

Here the CDR3 reads CAWSLRTPEGYTF. CDR3 coding DNA: TGTGCCTGGAGCCTTCGTACCCCGGAGGGCTACACCTTC. The gene calls are TRBV30 and TRBJ1-2; D remains ambiguous. V was clipped by 3 bases and J by 8 bases, with 16 bases between them. The CDR3 has 13 amino acids. CDR1 and CDR2 from the germline V gene are GTSNPN and SVGIG (reference sequence). The full variable domain, its missing parts supplied by reference TRBV30 and TRBJ1-2, is SQTIHQWPATLVQPVGSPLSLECTVEGTSNPNLYWYRQAAGRGLQLLFYSVGIGQISSEVPQNLSASRPQDRQFILSSKKLLLSDSGFYLCAWSLRTPEGYTFGSGTRLTVV.

V and J are TRBV5-6 and TRBJ1-5, with unresolved D. Trimming removed 0 bases from V and 4 bases from J, with 14 bases in between. This CDR3 has 16 amino acids. Germline V gene data show CDR1 as SGHDT and CDR2 as YYEEEE. This CDR3 reads CASSLAMERNNQPQHF. The CDR3 DNA reads TGTGCCAGCAGCTTGGCCATGGAGAGGAATAATCAGCCCCAGCATTTT.

This clone was counted once. The rearrangement joins TRBV6-5 to TRBJ1-3; D not certain. Germline-derived CDR1 and CDR2 are MNHEY and SVGAGI. The CDR3 consists of 16 residues. V dropped 0 bases and J dropped 2 bases, with 11 bases sitting between them. CDR3 in DNA: TGTGCCAGCAGTTACTCATCGGGCAAAACTGGAAACACCATATATTTT. Amino acids: CASSYSSGKTGNTIYF.

The V gene is TRBV7-2, the J gene TRBJ2-1; D not resolved. With 5 bases removed from V and 10 bases from J, the gap between germline ends came to 9 bases. Germline V CDR1 and CDR2: SGHTA, FQGNSA. The CDR3 length is 11 residues. Here the CDR3 DNA reads TGTGCCAGCAGCCTCAAGCGAGAGCAGTTCTTC. It encodes CASSLKREQFF.

The chain is built from TRBV4-1 and TRBJ2-1; no reliable D call. The ends were cut back, 4 bases at V and 0 bases at J, with 7 bases in the middle. The germline gives CDR1 MGHRA, CDR2 YSYEKL. This CDR3 has 14 residues. CDR3 sequence (DNA): TGCGCCAGCAGCCCCTCGGACTCCTACAATGAGCAGTTCTTC. Its protein is CASSPSDSYNEQFF.

The genes are TRBV30 and TRBJ2-3, with TRBD2 identical over 8 bases. The CDR3 runs to 16 residues. CDR1 and CDR2 (germline): GTSNPN, SVGIG (reference sequence). The junction had 12 bases not matched to a gene; V was cut back by 2 bases and J by 5 bases. The CDR3 DNA sequence: TGTGCCTGGAGTCAAGGCGGGAGGACTTGGATAGATACGCAGTATTTT. Its protein product is CAWSQGGRTWIDTQYF.

This clone was observed a single time. The CDR3 coding sequence is TGCGCCAGCAGCTTGTTCGGGACAGCAAACAATGAGCAGTTCTTC. Translation: CASSLFGTANNEQFF. The rearrangement joins TRBV5-1 to TRBJ2-1; 7 nucleotides line up with TRBD1. CDR3 length equals 15 residues. Germline CDR1 and CDR2: SGHRS and YFSETQ. Unmatched junction bases numbered 6, after V lost 1 base and J lost 5 bases.

The rearrangement uses TRBV2 and TRBJ2-2; maybe TRBD1 (5 bases). The CDR3 contains 16 residues. Germline V gives CDR1 SNHLY, CDR2 FYNNEI. V lost 2 bases to trimming and J lost 0 bases, with 10 bases between them. The CDR3 coding sequence is TGTGCCAGCAGTGAAATGGGGCCTGCGAACACCGGGGAGCTGTTTTTT. Its translation: CASSEMGPANTGELFF.

The CDR3 loop reads CASSLSGGVMDTQYF. CDR3 DNA sequence: TGTGCCAGCAGCTTGTCAGGGGGAGTGATGGATACGCAGTATTTT. The rearrangement links TRBV5-6 to TRBJ2-3; TRBD1 agrees at 7 bases. V dropped 1 base and J dropped 6; count of bases not matched to a gene: 8. The germline gives CDR1 SGHDT, CDR2 YYEEEE. The CDR3 length is 15 residues.

This sequence joins TRBV2 and TRBJ2-7; tentatively, D is TRBD2 (5 bases). V lost 0 bases and J 2 bases, leaving 11 bases between the germline ends. The CDR3 has 15 residues. Germline V lookup: CDR1 SNHLY, CDR2 FYNNEI. CDR3: CASSEARGITYEQYF. The CDR3, as DNA: TGTGCCAGCAGTGAAGCCCGGGGAATAACCTACGAGCAGTACTTC.

V gene TRBV6-2 or TRBV6-3 combines with J gene TRBJ2-2; D gene uncertain. V was cut by 2 bases and J by 4 bases, with 8 bases left in between. The CDR3 loop spans 14 amino acids. CDR1 and CDR2 (germline): MNHEY, SVGEGT. In nucleotides, the CDR3 is TGTGCCAGCAGTTACAGGCCGGTCACCGGGGAGCTGTTTTTT. Translating it yields CASSYRPVTGELFF.

The chain employs TRBV6-2 or TRBV6-3 and TRBJ1-1; possibly TRBD1 for D (5 bases). CDR1 is MNHEY, CDR2 SVGEGT, per germline. This CDR3 has 13 amino acids. Trimming left V 2 bases short and J 1 base short, with 5 bases between. The CDR3 here is CASSYDRNTEAFF. The CDR3 nucleotides are TGTGCCAGCAGTTACGACAGGAACACTGAAGCTTTCTTT.

The rearrangement joins TRBV30 to TRBJ1-3; D gene uncertain. Germline V gene sequence: CDR1 GTSNPN, CDR2 SVGIG (reference sequence). The CDR3 consists of 14 residues. Trimming stripped 2 bases from V and 0 bases from J, with 8 bases between. The CDR3 is CAWSKGNSGNTIYF. The CDR3 nucleotides are TGTGCCTGGAGTAAAGGGAACTCTGGAAACACCATATATTTT.

The genes are TRBV5-1 and TRBJ2-2; 7 positions match TRBD1. The CDR3 is made up of 16 amino acids. CDR1 is SGHRS and CDR2 is YFSETQ in the germline V gene. Unmatched junction bases numbered 6, after V lost 1 base and J lost 3 bases. The CDR3 region is CASSLINQGDTGELFF. Written as DNA, the CDR3 is TGCGCCAGCAGCTTGATCAATCAGGGGGACACCGGGGAGCTGTTTTTT.

The V call is TRBV7-2, the J call TRBJ1-5; D unclear. Germline V gene lookup returns CDR1 SGHTA and CDR2 FQGNSA. V was trimmed by 6 bases and J by 0 bases, leaving 12 bases between them. CDR3 length equals 15 residues. CDR3 region: CASRDGSNSNQPQHF. Here the CDR3 DNA reads TGTGCCAGCAGAGATGGCTCTAATAGCAATCAGCCCCAGCATTTT.

This sequence joins TRBV5-4 and TRBJ1-2; TRBD1 aligns across 7 bases. CDR3 length equals 11 residues. Germline V gene data show CDR1 as SGHNT and CDR2 as YYREEE (reference sequence). The V gene end was trimmed by 4 bases and the J gene end by 13 bases; junction bases not matched to a gene: 7. The CDR3 spells CASSGRGEITF. CDR3 nucleotides: TGTGCCAGCAGCGGCAGGGGGGAAATCACCTTC.

The gene calls are TRBV9 and TRBJ1-4, with D perhaps matching TRBD1 (5 bases). The CDR3 has 13 amino acids. Germline V gives CDR1 SGDLS, CDR2 YYNGEE. V was pared by 5 bases and J by 7 bases, with 12 bases between. This CDR3 is CASSRGETEKLFF. Written as DNA, the CDR3 is TGTGCCAGCAGTCGGGGGGAGACTGAAAAACTGTTTTTT.

V and J are TRBV6-5 and TRBJ1-5; 9 nucleotides align to TRBD1. Germline CDR1 and CDR2: MNHEY and SVGAGI. The CDR3 extends over 15 amino acids. V shed 6 bases and J 2 bases; nucleotides not matched to a gene: 5. DNA of the CDR3: TGTGCCAGCAGGATGACAGGGGGAGGCAATCAGCCCCAGCATTTT. This sequence encodes CASRMTGGGNQPQHF.

The chain links TRBV15 to TRBJ1-1; no firm D call. CDR1 and CDR2 from the germline V gene are LNHNV and YYDKDF (reference sequence). The V end was cut by 3 bases, the J end by 7 bases, with 15 bases between. The length of the CDR3 is 14 residues. The CDR3: CATSRVYPPIEAFF. The CDR3 DNA is TGTGCCACCAGCAGGGTTTATCCCCCTATTGAAGCTTTCTTT.

The chain recombines TRBV7-8 with TRBJ2-3; D is perhaps TRBD1 or TRBD2 (6 bases each). The CDR3 runs 14 residues. Germline V gene data show CDR1 as SGHVS and CDR2 as FQNEAQ. V was trimmed by 3 bases and J by 6 bases, leaving 13 bases between them. The CDR3 loop reads CASSLSWRGDTQYF. CDR3 DNA sequence: TGTGCCAGCAGCTTGTCATGGAGGGGGGATACGCAGTATTTT.